This note documents a single T cell receptor beta chain sequence. Its specificity is unknown. These data originate in a study of shared clonotypes between healthy human individuals. Overall study findings and caveats: Estimated richness was generally greater in naive than memory subsets. Four donors held about 5% of naive CD4 clonotypes in common. Relative to their counterparts shared across all four donors, non-shared clonotypes exhibited diminished generation probabilities.

Terminally differentiated effector memory CD45RA+ cells were left out of the naive CD8 fraction, which was CD45RO-negative and positively selected for CCR7. Each of the donors was a healthy adult who was HIV-negative and had not had a recent acute infection or vaccination. Using immunoSEQ multiplex PCR, the repertoire was profiled, and TCRdb retains in-frame clones only, with some absent. Found here are some 2 million clones, roughly 94% of them singletons; the top ten hold roughly 1%. In germline, CDR1 is MNHEY, CDR2 SMNVEV (reference sequence). V was clipped by 0 bases and J by 4 bases; unmatched bases: 11. This CDR3 has 18 residues.

The J gene is TRBJ1-2, the V gene TRBV27; TRBD1 agrees at 10 bases. Sequenced sample: naive CD8+ T cells sorted from blood. This clonotype was obtained from a man aged 18 to 30 in good health. CDR3 DNA sequence: TGTGCCAGCAGTTTATCCGGGACAGGGGAAACGGTTCCCTATGGCTACACCTTC. Protein sequence: CASSLSGTGETVPYGYTF.